A single T cell receptor beta chain is shown here with its context. This record comes from a study of blood T cell repertoires in COVID-19. Study-wide background: The samples span acute and convalescent COVID-19 from the United States, Italy and Spain. Sources were T cells, B-cell-depleted T cells, or PBMCs; the material itself was cDNA or gDNA.

Authors' analysis steps: The assay estimated nucleated cells by amplifying reference gene primers. Libraries were prepared by immunoSEQ multiplex PCR; TCRdb keeps only in-frame clonotypes and omits some of them. That table supplies the V and J calls and clone size; D and trimming were determined from the DNA. Here the sample spans tens of thousands of clones, roughly 87% being singletons. The TCR sequence derives from a woman older than 75 with acute or convalescent COVID-19. The sample consisted of peripheral blood.

The CDR3 DNA sequence: TGTGCCAGTAGTATGGGCAACACTAACTATGGCTACACCTTC. Residues: CASSMGNTNYGYTF. The chain joins TRBV19 to TRBJ1-2; unclear D gene. Germline CDR1 reads LNHDA; CDR2 reads SQIVND (reference sequence). This CDR3 has 14 residues. V shed 3 bases and J shed 0 bases, with 8 bases lying between them.